This T cell receptor (beta chain) was documented in a study of blood T cell repertoires in COVID-19. Overall study context: The study drew acute and convalescent COVID-19 samples from the United States, Italy and Spain. PBMCs, B-cell-depleted T cells, or T cells provided the cDNA or gDNA that made up the material.

Study processing details: From reference gene primer amplification, estimates of nucleated cell counts were derived. Using immunoSEQ multiplex PCR, the repertoire was profiled, and TCRdb retains in-frame clones only, with some absent. For V, J and clone size, that table is used; D and trimming come from the DNA. The sample consists of 130,000 to 150,000 clones, about four fifths of them appearing once. V lost 10 bases and J lost 8; bases outside the gene matches: 8. CDR1 is MDHEN, CDR2 SYDVKM, per germline. This CDR3 has 12 amino acids. This clone was detected only a few times. Seattle participants joined during active infection and were tracked over time.

The sequenced sample was peripheral blood. The sequence was collected from a woman between 65 and 79 years old with COVID-19, enrolled during active disease. The chain uses TRBV28 and TRBJ2-1, with 7 nucleotides matching TRBD2. The CDR3 sequence: CATSWGGYEQFF. CDR3 bases: TGTGCCACGTCTTGGGGGGGATATGAGCAGTTCTTC.